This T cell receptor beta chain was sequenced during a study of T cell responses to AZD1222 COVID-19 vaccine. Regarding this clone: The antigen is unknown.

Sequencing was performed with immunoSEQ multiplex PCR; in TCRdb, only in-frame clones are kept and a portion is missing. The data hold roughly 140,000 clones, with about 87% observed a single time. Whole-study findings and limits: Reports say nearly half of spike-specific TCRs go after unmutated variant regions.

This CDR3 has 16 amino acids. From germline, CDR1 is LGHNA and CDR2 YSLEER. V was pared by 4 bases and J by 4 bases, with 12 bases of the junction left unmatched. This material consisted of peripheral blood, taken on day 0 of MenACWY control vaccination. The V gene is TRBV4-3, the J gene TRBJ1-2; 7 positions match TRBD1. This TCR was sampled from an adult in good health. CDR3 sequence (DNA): TGCGCCAGCAGCCCTGCTCTGGGGGACAGTGGCTATGGCTACACCTTC. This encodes CASSPALGDSGYGYTF.